This T cell receptor (beta chain) was sequenced in a study of shared clonotypes between healthy human individuals. Study results and limitations: Rarefaction analysis demonstrated incomplete sorted-subset sequencing notwithstanding large depth. The low donor count limited represented genetic and exposure-history diversity.

Remarks on this clone: Its antigen remains unidentified.

Trimming shortened V by 6 bases and J by 4 bases, and 12 bases separated the two germline ends. CDR1 and CDR2 (germline): MNHEY, SMNVEV (reference sequence). CDR3 length: 14 residues. The authors split each subset's genomic DNA evenly across several immunoSEQ plates. Original methodology: Junction-only immunoSEQ sequences carried no quality scores, so filtering differed. Profiling relied on immunoSEQ multiplex PCR, and the TCRdb table lists in-frame clones only, not all of them. That table is the source of V, J and clone size, and D and trimming were worked out from the DNA. The sample yields 1.4 million or so clones, approximately 98.5% seen once.

Material for sequencing was naive CD4+ T cells sorted from blood. The subset here: CD45RA+ positively selected. This clonotype was obtained from a young man in good health. The chain couples TRBV27 to TRBJ2-2; D is perhaps TRBD1 or TRBD2 (7 bases each). The CDR3 protein is CASRSGGGTGELFF. CDR3 nucleotides: TGTGCCAGCAGGTCAGGGGGGGGCACCGGGGAGCTGTTTTTT.